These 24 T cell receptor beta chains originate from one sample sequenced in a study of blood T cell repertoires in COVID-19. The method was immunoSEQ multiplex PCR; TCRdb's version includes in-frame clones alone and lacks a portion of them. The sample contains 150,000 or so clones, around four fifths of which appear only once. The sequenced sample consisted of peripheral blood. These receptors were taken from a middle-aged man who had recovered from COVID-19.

Here the CDR3 DNA reads TGTGCCAGCAGCTTCCCGGCGGGTATAAGCTACACCTTC. Translated, it gives CASSFPAGISYTF. V usage is TRBV7-9 and J usage is TRBJ1-2, with unresolved D. With 3 bases removed from V and 9 bases from J, the gap between germline ends came to 14 bases. The CDR3 length is 13 residues. Germline CDR1 SEHNR, CDR2 FQNEAQ (reference sequence).

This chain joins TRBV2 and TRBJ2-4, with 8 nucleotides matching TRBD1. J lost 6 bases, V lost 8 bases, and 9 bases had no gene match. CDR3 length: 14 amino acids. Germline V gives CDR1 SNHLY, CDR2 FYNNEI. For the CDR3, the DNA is TGTGCCAGCTCCCTCCAGACAGGGGCAAACATTCAGTACTTC. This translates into CASSLQTGANIQYF.

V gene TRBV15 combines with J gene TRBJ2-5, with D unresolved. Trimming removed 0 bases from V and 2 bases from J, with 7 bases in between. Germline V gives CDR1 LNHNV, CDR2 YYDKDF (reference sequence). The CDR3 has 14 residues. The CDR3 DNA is TGTGCCACCAGCAGAGACCCACGGCAAGAGACCCAGTACTTC. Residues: CATSRDPRQETQYF. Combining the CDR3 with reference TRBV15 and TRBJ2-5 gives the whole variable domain DAMVIQNPRYQVTQFGKPVTLSCSQTLNHNVMYWYQQKSSQAPKLLFHYYDKDFNNEADTPDNFQSRRPNTSFCFLDIRSPGLGDTAMYLCATSRDPRQETQYFGPGTRLLVL.

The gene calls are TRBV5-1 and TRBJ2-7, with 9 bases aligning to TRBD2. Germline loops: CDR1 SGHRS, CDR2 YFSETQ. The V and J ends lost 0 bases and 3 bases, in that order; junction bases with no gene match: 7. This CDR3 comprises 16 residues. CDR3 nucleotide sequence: TGCGCCAGCAGCTTGGGGGGGACTAGCAGCTTCTACGAGCAGTACTTC. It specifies CASSLGGTSSFYEQYF.

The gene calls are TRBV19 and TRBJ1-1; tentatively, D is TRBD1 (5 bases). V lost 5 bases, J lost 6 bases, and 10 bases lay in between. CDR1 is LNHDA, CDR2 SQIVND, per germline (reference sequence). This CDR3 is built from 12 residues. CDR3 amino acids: CASSAGHAEAFF. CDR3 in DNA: TGTGCCAGTAGTGCCGGACACGCTGAAGCTTTCTTT.

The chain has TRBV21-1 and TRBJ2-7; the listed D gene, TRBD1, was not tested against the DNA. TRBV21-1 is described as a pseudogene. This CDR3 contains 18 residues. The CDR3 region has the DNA TGTGCCAGCATACTACCGGGACAGGGGGATACCATTTCCTACGAGCAGTACTTC. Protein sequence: CASILPGQGDTISYEQYF.

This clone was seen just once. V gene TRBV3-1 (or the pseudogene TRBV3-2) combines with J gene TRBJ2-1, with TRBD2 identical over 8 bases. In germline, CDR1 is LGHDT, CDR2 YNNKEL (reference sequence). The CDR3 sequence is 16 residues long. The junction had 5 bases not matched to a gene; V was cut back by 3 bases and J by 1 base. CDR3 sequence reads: CASSQPGTRSYNEQFF. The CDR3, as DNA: TGTGCCAGCAGCCAGCCCGGGACTAGGTCCTACAATGAGCAGTTCTTC.

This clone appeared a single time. The CDR3 DNA is TGCGCCAGCAGCCAAGAAGGACTAGCGGAAACCGGGGAGCTGTTTTTT. The encoded protein is CASSQEGLAETGELFF. This sequence joins TRBV4-3 and TRBJ2-2, with TRBD2 identical over 10 bases. The CDR3 totals 16 residues. With 0 bases clipped from V and 5 bases from J, the junction kept 3 bases outside the gene matches. Germline loops: CDR1 LGHNA, CDR2 YSLEER.

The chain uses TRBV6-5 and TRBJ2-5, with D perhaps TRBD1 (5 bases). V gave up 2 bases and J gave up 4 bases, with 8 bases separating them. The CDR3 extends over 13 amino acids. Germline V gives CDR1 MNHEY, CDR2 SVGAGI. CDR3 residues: CASSYQGLETQYF. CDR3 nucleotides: TGTGCCAGCAGTTACCAGGGTTTAGAGACCCAGTACTTC.

The CDR3 is CASSYREGSRDEQFF. The CDR3 nucleotides read TGTGCCAGCAGCTACCGGGAGGGGAGTCGTGATGAGCAGTTCTTC. The genes are TRBV7-9 and TRBJ2-1, with 8 bases identical to TRBD2. The CDR3 is 15 residues long. CDR1 SEHNR and CDR2 FQNEAQ come from the germline V gene (reference sequence). J was trimmed by 8 bases and V by 4 bases; bases with no gene match: 10.

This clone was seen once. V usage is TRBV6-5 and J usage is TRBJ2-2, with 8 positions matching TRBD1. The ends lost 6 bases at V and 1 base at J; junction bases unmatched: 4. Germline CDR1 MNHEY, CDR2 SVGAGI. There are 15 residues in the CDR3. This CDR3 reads CASRPDRGNTGELFF. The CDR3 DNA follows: TGTGCCAGCAGGCCAGACAGGGGGAACACCGGGGAGCTGTTTTTT.

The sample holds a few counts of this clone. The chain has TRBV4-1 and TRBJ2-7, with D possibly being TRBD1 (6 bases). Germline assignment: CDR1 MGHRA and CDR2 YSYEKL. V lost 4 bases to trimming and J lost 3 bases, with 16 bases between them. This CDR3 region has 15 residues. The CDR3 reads CASSRDMEALYEQYF. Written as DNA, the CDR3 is TGCGCCAGCAGCCGGGACATGGAGGCCCTCTACGAGCAGTACTTC.

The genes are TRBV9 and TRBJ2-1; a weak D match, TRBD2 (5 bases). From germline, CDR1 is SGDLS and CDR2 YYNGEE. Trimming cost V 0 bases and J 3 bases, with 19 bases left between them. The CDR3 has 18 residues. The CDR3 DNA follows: TGTGCCAGCAGCGTAGAGGAGGCCTCCTCCTGGGGCTACAATGAGCAGTTCTTC. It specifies CASSVEEASSWGYNEQFF. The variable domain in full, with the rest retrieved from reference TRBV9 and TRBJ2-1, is DSGVTQTPKHLITATGQRVTLRCSPRSGDLSVYWYQQSLDQGLQFLIQYYNGEERAKGNILERFSAQQFPDLHSELNLSSLELGDSALYFCASSVEEASSWGYNEQFFGPGTRLTVL.

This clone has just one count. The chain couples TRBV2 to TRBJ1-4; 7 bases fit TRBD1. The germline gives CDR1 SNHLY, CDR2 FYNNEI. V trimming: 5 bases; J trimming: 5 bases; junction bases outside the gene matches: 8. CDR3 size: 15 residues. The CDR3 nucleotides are TGTGCCAGCAGTTCGCAGACAGGGCGGAATGAAAAACTGTTTTTT. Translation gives CASSSQTGRNEKLFF.

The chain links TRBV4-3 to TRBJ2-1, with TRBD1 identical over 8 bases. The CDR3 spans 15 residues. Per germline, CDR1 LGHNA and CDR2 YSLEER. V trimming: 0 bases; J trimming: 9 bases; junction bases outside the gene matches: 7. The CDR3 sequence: CASSQDSGTGTEQFF. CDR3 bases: TGCGCCAGCAGCCAAGATTCTGGGACAGGAACTGAGCAGTTCTTC.

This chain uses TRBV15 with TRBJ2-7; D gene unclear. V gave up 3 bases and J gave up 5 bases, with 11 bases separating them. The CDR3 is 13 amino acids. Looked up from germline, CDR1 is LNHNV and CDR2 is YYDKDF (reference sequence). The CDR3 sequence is CATSRPPRDEQYF. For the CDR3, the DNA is TGTGCCACCAGCAGGCCCCCCCGAGACGAGCAGTACTTC.

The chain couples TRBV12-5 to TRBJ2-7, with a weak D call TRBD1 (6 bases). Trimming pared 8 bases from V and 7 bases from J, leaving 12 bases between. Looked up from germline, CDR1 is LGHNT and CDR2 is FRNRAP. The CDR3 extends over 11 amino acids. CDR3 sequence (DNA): TGTGCTAGTTTGGGGGCTCAGGAGCAGTACTTC. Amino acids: CASLGAQEQYF. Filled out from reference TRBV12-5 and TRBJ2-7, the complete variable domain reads DARVTQTPRHKVTEMGQEVTMRCQPILGHNTVFWYRQTMMQGLELLAYFRNRAPLDDSGMPKDRFSAEMPDATLATLKIQPSEPRDSAVYFCASLGAQEQYFGPGTRLTVT.

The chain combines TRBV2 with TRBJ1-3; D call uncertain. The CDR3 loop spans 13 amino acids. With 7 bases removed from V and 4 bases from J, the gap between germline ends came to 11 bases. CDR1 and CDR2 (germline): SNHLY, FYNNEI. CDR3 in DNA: TGTGCCAGCACGACATTGCAGGGAAACACCATATATTTT. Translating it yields CASTTLQGNTIYF.

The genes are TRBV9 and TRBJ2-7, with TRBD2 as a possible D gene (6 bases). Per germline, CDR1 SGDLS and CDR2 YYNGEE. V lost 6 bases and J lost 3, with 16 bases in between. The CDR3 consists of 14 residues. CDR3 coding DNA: TGTGCCAGCATAGGGAGTGGCGGGGACTACGAGCAGTACTTC. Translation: CASIGSGGDYEQYF.

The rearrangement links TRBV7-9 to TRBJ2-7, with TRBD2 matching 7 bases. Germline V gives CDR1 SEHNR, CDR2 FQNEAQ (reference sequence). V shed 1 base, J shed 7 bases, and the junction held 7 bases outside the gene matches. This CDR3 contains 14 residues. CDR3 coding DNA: TGTGCCAGCAGCTTAGGAAGTGGGGGAGGGGAGCAGTACTTC. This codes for CASSLGSGGGEQYF.

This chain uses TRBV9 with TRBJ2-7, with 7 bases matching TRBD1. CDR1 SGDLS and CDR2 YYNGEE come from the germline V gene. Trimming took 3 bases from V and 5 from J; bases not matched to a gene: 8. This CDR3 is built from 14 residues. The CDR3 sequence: CASSDRDSTHEQYF. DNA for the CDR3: TGTGCCAGCAGCGACCGGGACAGCACCCACGAGCAGTACTTC. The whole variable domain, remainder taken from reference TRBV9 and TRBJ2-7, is DSGVTQTPKHLITATGQRVTLRCSPRSGDLSVYWYQQSLDQGLQFLIQYYNGEERAKGNILERFSAQQFPDLHSELNLSSLELGDSALYFCASSDRDSTHEQYFGPGTRLTVT.

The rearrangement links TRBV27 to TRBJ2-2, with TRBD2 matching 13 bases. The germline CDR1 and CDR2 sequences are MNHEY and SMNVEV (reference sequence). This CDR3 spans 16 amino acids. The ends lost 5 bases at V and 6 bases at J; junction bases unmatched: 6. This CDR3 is CASSVTSGRAPGELFF. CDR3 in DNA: TGTGCCAGCAGTGTCACTAGCGGGAGGGCCCCCGGGGAGCTGTTTTTT.

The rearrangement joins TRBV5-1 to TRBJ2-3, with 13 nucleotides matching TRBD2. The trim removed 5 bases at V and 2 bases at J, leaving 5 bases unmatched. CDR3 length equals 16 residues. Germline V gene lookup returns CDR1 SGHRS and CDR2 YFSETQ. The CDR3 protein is CASRPTSGGITDTQYF. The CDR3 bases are TGCGCCAGCAGACCGACTAGCGGGGGGATCACAGATACGCAGTATTTT.

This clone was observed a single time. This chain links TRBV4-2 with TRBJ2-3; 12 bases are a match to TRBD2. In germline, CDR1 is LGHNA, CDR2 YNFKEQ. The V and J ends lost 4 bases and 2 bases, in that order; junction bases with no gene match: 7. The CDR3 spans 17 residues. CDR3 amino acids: CASSPSGTSGLTDTQYF. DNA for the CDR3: TGTGCCAGCAGCCCCTCCGGGACTAGCGGGCTCACAGATACGCAGTATTTT.